This T cell receptor (beta chain) was captured in a study of blood T cells in healthy people across ages. Regarding the study as a whole: PBMCs left unsorted prevented a conclusive naive versus antigen-experienced comparison. More naive CD4+ cells and higher diversity marked long-lived donors relative to aged donors. Observed TCR beta diversity per million T cells went down as age went up. This fall followed a roughly linear course with age.

Next came a second PCR, run for about 6 to 11 cycles, which used a sample-barcoded 5' primer along with a J-beta primer mix. TCRdb called the 5' RACE reads again in MiXCR, with one record for every CDR3 protein. This table has 1.5 million to 2 million distinct CDR3 sequences, about 28% appearing once. After removal of 5 bases from V and 10 bases from J, the junction contained 10 bases not matched to a gene. This CDR3 spans 14 amino acids. Germline-derived CDR1 and CDR2 are ENHRY and SYGVKD. This clonotype was detected many times. What it binds is unknown. The V gene is TRBV10-3, the J gene TRBJ2-1; 8 nucleotides line up with TRBD2. The clonotype comes from a woman in her 30s in good health. What was sequenced was blood. The chain's CDR3 is CAISSGTSRSEQFF. CDR3 coding DNA: TGTGCCATCAGTTCCGGGACTAGTCGATCCGAGCAGTTCTTC.